These 30 T cell receptor beta chains were sequenced from one sample in a study of cytomegalovirus exposure and HLA in healthy donors. Use of 60 Vbeta and 13 Jbeta primers characterized the PCR. Generated by immunoSEQ multiplex PCR, the TCRdb table keeps only in-frame clones and is missing some. The sample has 150,000 or so clones; around 79% are singletons. Material for sequencing was PBMCs. These receptors came from a man aged 40-50 years in good health and CMV-seropositive.

The rearrangement links TRBV30 to TRBJ1-1; 7 bases line up with TRBD1. The germline V gene has CDR1 GTSNPN and CDR2 SVGIG (reference sequence). V dropped 3 bases and J dropped 12; count of bases not matched to a gene: 16. This CDR3 spans 14 amino acids. Here the CDR3 DNA reads TGTGCCTGGAGAACCCGGAATTCACAGGGGTCGTCTTTCTTT. Its translation: CAWRTRNSQGSSFF.

This chain links TRBV19 with TRBJ1-1; TRBD1 is a possible D gene (5 bases). The CDR3 has 17 amino acids. V shed 10 bases and J shed 6 bases, with 30 bases lying between them. Germline CDR1 and CDR2: LNHDA and SQIVND (reference sequence). The CDR3 spells CATIGGVHPSERSEAFF. The CDR3, as DNA: TGTGCCACTATCGGGGGGGTTCATCCTTCCGAAAGATCTGAAGCTTTCTTT. Full variable domain (remainder filled in from reference TRBV19 and TRBJ1-1): DGGITQSPKYLFRKEGQNVTLSCEQNLNHDAMYWYRQDPGQGLRLIYYSQIVNDFQKGDIAEGYSVSREKKESFPLTVTSAQKNPTAFYLCATIGGVHPSERSEAFFGQGTRLTVV.

The chain recombines TRBV2 with TRBJ2-1, with a tentative D call TRBD1 (5 bases). CDR1 and CDR2 from the germline V gene are SNHLY and FYNNEI. The V end was cut by 6 bases, the J end by 5 bases, with 8 bases between. The CDR3 covers 12 residues. Here the CDR3 reads CASRGLDNEQFF. The CDR3 coding sequence is TGTGCCAGCAGGGGGCTGGACAATGAGCAGTTCTTC.

This clone has a single count. The chain combines TRBV6-1 with TRBJ2-3, with 8 bases that match TRBD2. Germline V gene sequence: CDR1 MNHNS, CDR2 SASEGT. The length of the CDR3 is 13 residues. The V segment lost 8 bases and the J segment 1 base; nucleotides outside the gene matches: 2. CDR3 protein: CASPGLGTDTQYF. The CDR3 DNA sequence: TGTGCCAGCCCGGGACTAGGCACAGATACGCAGTATTTT.

The chain recombines TRBV4-1 with TRBJ2-5; 9 nucleotides line up with TRBD2. The J call may not be correct, given that the DNA end is closer to TRBJ2-7. Germline CDR1 MGHRA, CDR2 YSYEKL. The CDR3 runs to 16 residues. In DNA, the CDR3 is TGCGCCAGCAGCCAATCGCCGGCGGGAGGGTCCTACGAGCAGTACTTC. Translating gives CASSQSPAGGSYEQYF.

The genes are TRBV19 and TRBJ1-2; possible D gene TRBD1, 5 bases. Germline values: CDR1 LNHDA, CDR2 SQIVND (reference sequence). V was clipped by 3 bases and J by 2 bases, with 13 bases between them. The CDR3 length is 15 residues. CDR3 DNA sequence: TGTGCCAGTAGTATTAGTCAGGGTGGGAACTATGGCTACACCTTC. Encoded protein: CASSISQGGNYGYTF.

This rearrangement joins TRBV7-9 to TRBJ1-1; 9 nucleotides align to TRBD1. J lost 4 bases, V lost 5 bases, and 11 bases had no gene match. CDR3 size: 16 residues. Germline V gene lookup returns CDR1 SEHNR and CDR2 FQNEAQ (reference sequence). CDR3 nucleotides: TGTGCCAGCAGCCAAGCACAGGGGGCGCCGGTCACTGAAGCTTTCTTT. Protein product: CASSQAQGAPVTEAFF. The whole variable domain, remainder taken from reference TRBV7-9 and TRBJ1-1, is DTGVSQNPRHKITKRGQNVTFRCDPISEHNRLYWYRQTLGQGPEFLTYFQNEAQLEKSRLLSDRFSAERPKGSFSTLEIQRTEQGDSAMYLCASSQAQGAPVTEAFFGQGTRLTVV.

The chain carries TRBV9 and TRBJ2-7; TRBD1 agrees at 11 bases. CDR1 is SGDLS and CDR2 is YYNGEE in the germline V gene. The CDR3 extends over 18 amino acids. Losses at the gene ends were 0 bases for V and 2 bases for J; bases not matched to a gene: 10. The CDR3 nucleotides are TGTGCCAGCAGCGTAGGTTCCGGACAGGGGGCTTCGGCCTACGAGCAGTACTTC. This gives the protein CASSVGSGQGASAYEQYF.

This clone is a singleton in its sample. The V and J genes are TRBV19 and TRBJ2-5, with TRBD1 matching over 10 bases. V was clipped by 5 bases and J by 5 bases; unmatched bases: 11. The germline V gene has CDR1 LNHDA and CDR2 SQIVND (reference sequence). This CDR3 comprises 16 residues. The CDR3 spells CASSFWGTGAQETQYF. The CDR3 DNA is TGTGCCAGTAGTTTCTGGGGGACAGGGGCTCAGGAGACCCAGTACTTC.

This rearrangement joins TRBV5-1 to TRBJ1-2, with D uncertain. The germline gives CDR1 SGHRS, CDR2 YFSETQ. This CDR3 spans 13 amino acids. V lost 1 base to trimming and J lost 3 bases, with 7 bases between them. The chain's CDR3 is CASSLRGDYGYTF. The CDR3 region has the DNA TGCGCCAGCAGCTTGAGAGGAGACTATGGCTACACCTTC.

This chain connects TRBV5-6 to TRBJ1-1; 7 nucleotides match TRBD1. The CDR3 consists of 17 residues. From germline, CDR1 is SGHDT and CDR2 YYEEEE. J was trimmed by 1 base and V by 1 base; bases with no gene match: 10. CDR3 in amino acids: CASSLRVTGWTNTEAFF. The CDR3 bases are TGTGCCAGCAGCTTGCGCGTGACAGGGTGGACGAACACTGAAGCTTTCTTT.

The chain employs TRBV10-3 and TRBJ2-7; a weak D match, TRBD2 (5 bases). The CDR3 length is 12 residues. Trimming removed 4 bases from V and 3 bases from J, with 7 bases in between. Germline V gene sequence: CDR1 ENHRY, CDR2 SYGVKD. The CDR3 protein is CAISAAGYEQYF. Written as DNA, the CDR3 is TGTGCCATCAGTGCGGCGGGCTACGAGCAGTACTTC.

This clone was seen only a few times. This chain uses TRBV11-2 with TRBJ2-5; D is ambiguous. Per germline, CDR1 SGHAT and CDR2 FQNNGV. The CDR3 runs 11 residues. Trimming pared 4 bases from V and 7 bases from J, leaving 7 bases between. Here the CDR3 reads CASSSGRTQYF. In DNA form, the CDR3 reads TGTGCCAGCAGCTCCGGTAGGACCCAGTACTTC.

The chain joins TRBV9 to TRBJ2-7, with 11 nucleotides matching TRBD2. Germline loops: CDR1 SGDLS, CDR2 YYNGEE. Losses at the gene ends were 4 bases for V and 5 bases for J; bases not matched to a gene: 5. This CDR3 region has 14 residues. CDR3 loop: CASSTQTSGNEQYF. Here the CDR3 DNA reads TGTGCCAGCAGCACCCAGACTAGCGGGAACGAGCAGTACTTC.

The chain combines TRBV7-9 with TRBJ2-1, with 11 bases matching TRBD2. CDR1 is SEHNR, CDR2 FQNEAQ, per germline (reference sequence). This CDR3 spans 15 amino acids. V lost 5 bases, J lost 4 bases, and 4 bases stayed unmatched. Written as DNA, the CDR3 is TGTGCCAGCAGCCAAGGACTAGCGGGTTACAATGAGCAGTTCTTC. Amino acid sequence: CASSQGLAGYNEQFF. The full variable domain, rest sourced from reference TRBV7-9 and TRBJ2-1, is DTGVSQNPRHKITKRGQNVTFRCDPISEHNRLYWYRQTLGQGPEFLTYFQNEAQLEKSRLLSDRFSAERPKGSFSTLEIQRTEQGDSAMYLCASSQGLAGYNEQFFGPGTRLTVL.

The CDR3 spells CASSYSGADEKLFF. As DNA, the CDR3 is TGTGCCAGCAGTTACTCAGGGGCCGATGAAAAACTGTTTTTT. The V call is TRBV6-5, the J call TRBJ1-4; D perhaps matches TRBD1 (5 bases). CDR3 size: 14 residues. Germline CDR1 reads MNHEY; CDR2 reads SVGAGI. Trimming shortened V by 0 bases and J by 6 bases, and 8 bases separated the two germline ends.

V and J are TRBV29-1 and TRBJ1-4, with TRBD1 matching over 10 bases. The CDR3 extends over 14 amino acids. The V gene end was trimmed by 7 bases and the J gene end by 7 bases; junction bases not matched to a gene: 9. Germline values: CDR1 SQVTM, CDR2 ANQGSEA. The CDR3 sequence: CSADPGQGSEKLFF. CDR3 bases: TGCAGCGCTGACCCGGGACAGGGGTCTGAAAAACTGTTTTTT. Combining the CDR3 with reference TRBV29-1 and TRBJ1-4 gives the whole variable domain SAVISQKPSRDICQRGTSLTIQCQVDSQVTMMFWYRQQPGQSLTLIATANQGSEATYESGFVIDKFPISRPNLTFSTLTVSNMSPEDSSIYLCSADPGQGSEKLFFGSGTQLSVL.

V is TRBV5-1 and J is TRBJ2-7, with D unresolved. The CDR3 runs 13 residues. V dropped 0 bases and J dropped 3 bases, with 7 bases sitting between them. Per germline, CDR1 SGHRS and CDR2 YFSETQ. CDR3 region: CASSLVADYEQYF. CDR3 nucleotides: TGCGCCAGCAGCTTGGTGGCCGACTACGAGCAGTACTTC. Looking up the rest from reference TRBV5-1 and TRBJ2-7 gives the full variable domain: KAGVTQTPRYLIKTRGQQVTLSCSPISGHRSVSWYQQTPGQGLQFLFEYFSETQRNKGNFPGRFSGRQFSNSRSEMNVSTLELGDSALYLCASSLVADYEQYFGPGTRLTVT.

The DNA for the CDR3 is TGCGCCAGCAGTGATGGGGGCAGCTCCTACGAGCAGTACTTC. This translates into CASSDGGSSYEQYF. The gene calls are TRBV10-1 and TRBJ2-5; D possibly corresponds to TRBD1 (6 bases). The J call may be wrong; the DNA end is better matched by TRBJ2-7. Germline CDR1 reads WNHNN; CDR2 reads SYGVQD (reference sequence). The CDR3 spans 14 residues.

The chain recombines TRBV9 with TRBJ2-5; tentative D call: TRBD2 (5 bases). Trimming shortened V by 0 bases and J by 1 base, and 10 bases separated the two germline ends. This CDR3 comprises 15 residues. The V gene's germline CDR1 is SGDLS and CDR2 YYNGEE. In nucleotides, the CDR3 is TGTGCCAGCAGCGTAGGTAGCGTCTCCCAAGAGACCCAGTACTTC. This gives the protein CASSVGSVSQETQYF.

This clone was seen a handful of times. The chain carries TRBV29-1 and TRBJ2-7; D perhaps matches TRBD2 (5 bases). This CDR3 is built from 14 residues. CDR1 is SQVTM and CDR2 is ANQGSEA in the germline V gene. Deletions cut 3 bases from V and 5 bases from J, with 17 bases between. CDR3 in DNA: TGCAGCGTTGACGGAGAGGGCCCTAGCCACGAGCAGTACTTC. This codes for CSVDGEGPSHEQYF.

The chain is built from TRBV5-1 and TRBJ1-1; the D gene is possibly TRBD1 (5 bases). Trimming took 2 bases from V and 1 from J, leaving 9 bases between them. This CDR3 is 14 amino acids long. Germline V CDR1 and CDR2: SGHRS, YFSETQ. CDR3 amino acids: CASSFQGANTEAFF. DNA of the CDR3: TGCGCCAGCAGCTTCCAGGGCGCGAACACTGAAGCTTTCTTT.

The chain couples TRBV7-2 to TRBJ2-7; tentatively, D is TRBD2 (5 bases). Germline-derived CDR1 and CDR2 are SGHTA and FQGNSA. The CDR3 has 14 residues. V lost 5 bases and J lost 3, with 14 bases in between. CDR3 protein: CASSPPGSNYEQYF. The CDR3 DNA is TGTGCCAGCAGCCCCCCGGGGTCAAACTACGAGCAGTACTTC.

The V call is TRBV6-6, the J call TRBJ2-7, with 7 bases that match TRBD1. The CDR3 is 15 residues long. V lost 2 bases, J lost 2 bases, and 6 bases stayed unmatched. Germline-derived CDR1 and CDR2 are MNHNY and SVGAGI (reference sequence). The CDR3 sequence is CASSYPTGRPYEQYF. Here the CDR3 DNA reads TGTGCCAGCAGTTACCCGACAGGGCGACCCTACGAGCAGTACTTC.

The chain carries TRBV6-5 and TRBJ2-2; D possibly corresponds to TRBD2 (6 bases). V shed 6 bases and J shed 4 bases, with 15 bases lying between them. The CDR3 sequence is 15 residues long. Germline assignment: CDR1 MNHEY and CDR2 SVGAGI. The CDR3 protein is CASSWAGPGTGELFF. DNA of the CDR3: TGTGCCAGCAGCTGGGCGGGACCTGGCACCGGGGAGCTGTTTTTT.

The sample holds a few counts of this clone. The V and J genes are TRBV5-1 and TRBJ2-4; D is possibly TRBD1 (5 bases). This CDR3 comprises 14 residues. V lost 3 bases, J lost 10 bases, and 17 bases lay in between. Germline lookup yields CDR1 SGHRS and CDR2 YFSETQ. This CDR3 reads CASSYTGHPDIQYF. The CDR3 region has the DNA TGCGCCAGCAGCTATACAGGTCACCCTGATATTCAGTACTTC.

This chain joins TRBV4-1 and TRBJ1-2; D may be TRBD1 (5 bases). This CDR3 comprises 13 residues. V was cut by 5 bases and J by 3 bases, with 10 bases left in between. Germline CDR1 is MGHRA and CDR2 is YSYEKL. The CDR3 bases are TGCGCCAGCAGCTACTCGGGGGACTATGGCTACACCTTC. Translated, it gives CASSYSGDYGYTF.

As to this clone: At one of its ends the junction is not consistent with the germline gene, which may arise from a read error. V usage is TRBV6-5 and J usage is TRBJ2-4; TRBD2 might be the D (6 bases). Germline V gene lookup returns CDR1 MNHEY and CDR2 SVGAGI. The CDR3 has 13 amino acids. The CDR3 sequence: CASSQLAKNSQYF. CDR3 DNA: TGTGCCAGCAGTCAACTAGCCAAAAACAGTCAGTACTTC.

This clone occurred a few times. The CDR3 nucleotides are TGTGCCAGCAGCTTAGATTTCCACAGGGGCCACTATGGCTACACCTTC. This codes for CASSLDFHRGHYGYTF. This chain links TRBV11-3 with TRBJ1-2, with 7 bases matching TRBD1. In germline, CDR1 is SGHNT, CDR2 YENEEA. The V gene end was trimmed by 0 bases and the J gene end by 3 bases; junction bases not matched to a gene: 7. This CDR3 has 16 residues.

The DNA of the CDR3 is TGTGCCAGCAGCTCAAGACTAGTAGATACGCAGTATTTT. As protein: CASSSRLVDTQYF. The chain has TRBV11-3 and TRBJ2-3; possibly TRBD2 for D (6 bases). V was clipped by 4 bases and J by 5 bases, with 10 bases between them. Germline V CDR1 and CDR2: SGHNT, YENEEA. The CDR3 length is 13 residues.